This note documents a single TCR beta chain sequence. This specimen comes from a study of blood T cell repertoires in COVID-19. CDR1 is MDHEN, CDR2 SYDVKM, per germline. The CDR3 extends over 15 amino acids. V was cut by 2 bases and J by 10 bases, with 17 bases left in between. TCRdb's copy holds only in-frame clones and misses some; the assay was immunoSEQ multiplex PCR. The table records approximately 450,000 clones, around 91% of them present only once. The receptor's source is a man aged 25 to 40 who had recovered from COVID-19. This chain joins TRBV28 and TRBJ1-4; maybe TRBD1 (5 bases). Specimen: PBMCs or T cells enriched from blood (not recorded which). The CDR3 sequence is CASSLESRWGGKLFF. The CDR3 nucleotides read TGTGCCAGCAGTTTAGAGTCGCGGTGGGGCGGAAAACTGTTTTTT.